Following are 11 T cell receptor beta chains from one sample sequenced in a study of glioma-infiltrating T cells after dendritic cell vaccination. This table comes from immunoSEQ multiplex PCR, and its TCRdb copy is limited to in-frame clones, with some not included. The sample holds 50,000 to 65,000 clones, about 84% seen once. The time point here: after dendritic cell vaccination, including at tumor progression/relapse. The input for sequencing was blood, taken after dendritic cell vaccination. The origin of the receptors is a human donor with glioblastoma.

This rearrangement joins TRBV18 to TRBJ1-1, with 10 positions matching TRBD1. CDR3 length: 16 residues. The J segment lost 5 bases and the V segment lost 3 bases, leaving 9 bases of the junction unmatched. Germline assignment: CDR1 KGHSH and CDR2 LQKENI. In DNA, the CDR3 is TGTGCCAGCTCACCGGGCGCGACAGGGGGCCGTACTGAAGCTTTCTTT. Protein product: CASSPGATGGRTEAFF. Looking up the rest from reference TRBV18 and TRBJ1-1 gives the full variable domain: NAGVMQNPRHLVRRRGQEARLRCSPMKGHSHVYWYRQLPEEGLKFMVYLQKENIIDESGMPKERFSAEFPKEGPSILRIQQVVRGDSAAYFCASSPGATGGRTEAFFGQGTRLTVV.

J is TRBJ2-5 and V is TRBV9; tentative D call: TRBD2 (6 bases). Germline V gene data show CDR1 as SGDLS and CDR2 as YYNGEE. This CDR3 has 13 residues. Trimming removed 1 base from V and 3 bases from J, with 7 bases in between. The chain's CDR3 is CASSVWGEETQYF. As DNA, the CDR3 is TGTGCCAGCAGCGTATGGGGGGAAGAGACCCAGTACTTC.

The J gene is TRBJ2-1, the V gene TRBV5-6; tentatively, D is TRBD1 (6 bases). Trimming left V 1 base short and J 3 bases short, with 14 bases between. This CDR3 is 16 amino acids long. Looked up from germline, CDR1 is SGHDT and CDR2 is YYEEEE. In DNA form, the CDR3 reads TGTGCCAGCAGCTTGATGTTACAGGGTCGCTACAATGAGCAGTTCTTC. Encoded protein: CASSLMLQGRYNEQFF.

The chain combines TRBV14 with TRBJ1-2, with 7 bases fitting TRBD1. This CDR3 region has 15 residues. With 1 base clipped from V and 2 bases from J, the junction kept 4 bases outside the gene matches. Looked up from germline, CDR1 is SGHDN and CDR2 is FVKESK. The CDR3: CASSQAEGANYGYTF. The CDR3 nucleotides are TGTGCCAGCAGCCAAGCAGAGGGGGCGAACTATGGCTACACCTTC.

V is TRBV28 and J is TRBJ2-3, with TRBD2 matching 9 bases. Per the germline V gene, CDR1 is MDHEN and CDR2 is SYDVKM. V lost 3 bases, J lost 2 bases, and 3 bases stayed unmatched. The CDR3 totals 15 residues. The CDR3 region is CASSLRGGYTDTQYF. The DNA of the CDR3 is TGTGCCAGCAGTTTGCGGGGGGGATACACAGATACGCAGTATTTT.

This CDR3 is CASSVASGGVNTQYF. The CDR3 DNA is TGCGCCAGCAGTGTAGCTAGCGGGGGAGTGAATACGCAGTATTTT. This rearrangement joins TRBV10-1 to TRBJ2-3, with TRBD2 matching over 10 bases. The germline V gene has CDR1 WNHNN and CDR2 SYGVQD (reference sequence). CDR3 length: 15 amino acids. The V and J ends lost 4 bases and 7 bases, in that order; junction bases with no gene match: 8.

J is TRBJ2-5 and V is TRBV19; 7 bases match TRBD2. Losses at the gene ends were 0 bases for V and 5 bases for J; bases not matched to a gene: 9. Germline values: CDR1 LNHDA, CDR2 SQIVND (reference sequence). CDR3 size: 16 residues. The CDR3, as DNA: TGTGCCAGTAGTATAGAGTGGACTAGTTCATGGGAGACCCAGTACTTC. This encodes CASSIEWTSSWETQYF.

CDR3 region: CASSLAPLAGGPGEQYF. As DNA, the CDR3 is TGTGCCAGCAGCTTAGCCCCACTGGCGGGGGGGCCTGGCGAGCAGTACTTC. The chain is built from TRBV13 and TRBJ2-7; 9 bases line up with TRBD2. Germline loops: CDR1 PRHDT, CDR2 FYEKMQ (reference sequence). The ends lost 1 base at V and 6 bases at J; junction bases unmatched: 13. CDR3 length: 17 residues.

CDR3 sequence (DNA): TGTGCCAGCAGCCAAGCGCCTGAACGGGGGGGCGGGGAGACCCAGTACTTC. Protein: CASSQAPERGGGETQYF. The V call is TRBV4-2, the J call TRBJ2-5, with 8 positions matching TRBD2. With V trimmed by 1 base and J by 5 bases, 12 bases remained unmatched. There are 17 residues in the CDR3. CDR1 is LGHNA and CDR2 is YNFKEQ in the germline V gene.

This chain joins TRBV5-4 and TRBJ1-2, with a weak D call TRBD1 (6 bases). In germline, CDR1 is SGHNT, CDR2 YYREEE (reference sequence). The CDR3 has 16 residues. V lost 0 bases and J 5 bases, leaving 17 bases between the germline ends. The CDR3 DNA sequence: TGTGCCAGCAGCTTGGAATCCCGGGACACCTTATATGGCTACACCTTC. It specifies CASSLESRDTLYGYTF.

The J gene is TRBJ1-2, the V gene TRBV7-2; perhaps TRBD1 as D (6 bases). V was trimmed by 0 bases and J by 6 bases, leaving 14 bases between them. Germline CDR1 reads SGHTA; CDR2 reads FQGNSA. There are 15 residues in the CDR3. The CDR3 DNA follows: TGTGCCAGCAGCTTAGCTTTGGGACAAGGAAATGGCTACACCTTC. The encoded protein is CASSLALGQGNGYTF.